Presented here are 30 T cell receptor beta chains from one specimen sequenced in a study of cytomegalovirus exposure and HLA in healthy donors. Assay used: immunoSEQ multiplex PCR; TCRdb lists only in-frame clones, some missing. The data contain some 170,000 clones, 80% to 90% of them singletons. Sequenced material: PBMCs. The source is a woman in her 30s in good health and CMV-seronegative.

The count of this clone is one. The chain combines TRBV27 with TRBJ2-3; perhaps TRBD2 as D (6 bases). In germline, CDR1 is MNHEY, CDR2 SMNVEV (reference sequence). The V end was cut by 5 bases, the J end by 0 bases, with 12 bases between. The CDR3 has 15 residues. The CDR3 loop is CASSVWGVSTDTQYF. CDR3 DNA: TGTGCCAGCAGTGTTTGGGGGGTTAGCACAGATACGCAGTATTTT.

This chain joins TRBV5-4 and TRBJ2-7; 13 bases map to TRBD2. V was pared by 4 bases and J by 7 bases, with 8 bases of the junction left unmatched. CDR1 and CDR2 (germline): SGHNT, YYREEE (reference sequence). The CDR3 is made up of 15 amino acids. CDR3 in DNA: TGTGCCAGCAGCGTACTAGCGGGGGGGCCAGTGGAGCAGTACTTC. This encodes CASSVLAGGPVEQYF.

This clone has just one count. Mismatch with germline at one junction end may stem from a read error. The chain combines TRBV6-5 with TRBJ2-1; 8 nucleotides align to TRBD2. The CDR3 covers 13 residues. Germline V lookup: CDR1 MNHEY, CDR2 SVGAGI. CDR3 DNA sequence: TGTGCCAGCAGTTACGAACGGGGGGGGTTCGGAATCTTC. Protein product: CASSYERGGFGIF.

The CDR3 DNA follows: TGCGCCAGCAGCCAGCTAAATATTATAGGGGGCGCGGGCAATGAGCAGTTCTTC. Protein sequence: CASSQLNIIGGAGNEQFF. The chain has TRBV4-1 and TRBJ2-1, with 7 positions matching TRBD1. Germline V gene lookup returns CDR1 MGHRA and CDR2 YSYEKL. V dropped 3 bases and J dropped 6; count of bases not matched to a gene: 17. This CDR3 comprises 18 residues.

The CDR3 sequence: CASMPTRYTDTQYF. CDR3 bases: TGTGCCAGCATGCCGACTAGATACACAGATACGCAGTATTTT. This chain uses TRBV6-1 with TRBJ2-3; a possible D gene is TRBD2 (6 bases). Germline CDR1 MNHNS, CDR2 SASEGT. V lost 7 bases to trimming and J lost 2 bases, with 13 bases between them. This CDR3 is built from 14 residues.

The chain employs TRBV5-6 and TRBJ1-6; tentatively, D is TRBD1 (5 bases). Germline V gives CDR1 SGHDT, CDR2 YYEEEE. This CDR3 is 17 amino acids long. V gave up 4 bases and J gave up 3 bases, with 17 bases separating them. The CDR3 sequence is CASSQRLRGGYNSPLHF. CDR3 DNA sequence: TGTGCCAGCAGCCAAAGGCTACGGGGGGGCTATAATTCACCCCTCCACTTT.

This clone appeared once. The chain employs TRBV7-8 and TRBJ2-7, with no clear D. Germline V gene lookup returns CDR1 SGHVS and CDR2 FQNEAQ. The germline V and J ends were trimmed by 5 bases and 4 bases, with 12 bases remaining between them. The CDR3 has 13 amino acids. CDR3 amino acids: CASSLRGVYEQYF. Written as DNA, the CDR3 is TGTGCCAGCAGCCTCCGAGGCGTGTACGAGCAGTACTTC. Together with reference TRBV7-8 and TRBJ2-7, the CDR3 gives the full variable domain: GAGVSQSPRYKVAKRGQDVALRCDPISGHVSLFWYQQALGQGPEFLTYFQNEAQLDKSGLPSDRFFAERPEGSVSTLKIQRTQQEDSAVYLCASSLRGVYEQYFGPGTRLTVT.

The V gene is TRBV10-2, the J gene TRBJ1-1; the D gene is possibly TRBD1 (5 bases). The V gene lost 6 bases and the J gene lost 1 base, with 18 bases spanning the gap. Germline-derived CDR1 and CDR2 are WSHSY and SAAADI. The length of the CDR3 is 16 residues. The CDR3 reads CASRSRRQKENTEAFF. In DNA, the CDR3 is TGCGCCAGCAGGAGCCGGCGACAGAAGGAGAACACTGAAGCTTTCTTT.

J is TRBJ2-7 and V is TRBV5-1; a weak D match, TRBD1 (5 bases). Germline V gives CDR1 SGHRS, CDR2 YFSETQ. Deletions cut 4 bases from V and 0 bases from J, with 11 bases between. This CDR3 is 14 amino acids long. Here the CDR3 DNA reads TGCGCCAGCAGCCCTACAGGTCCCTCCTACGAGCAGTACTTC. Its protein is CASSPTGPSYEQYF. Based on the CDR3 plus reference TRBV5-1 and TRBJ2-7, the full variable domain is KAGVTQTPRYLIKTRGQQVTLSCSPISGHRSVSWYQQTPGQGLQFLFEYFSETQRNKGNFPGRFSGRQFSNSRSEMNVSTLELGDSALYLCASSPTGPSYEQYFGPGTRLTVT.

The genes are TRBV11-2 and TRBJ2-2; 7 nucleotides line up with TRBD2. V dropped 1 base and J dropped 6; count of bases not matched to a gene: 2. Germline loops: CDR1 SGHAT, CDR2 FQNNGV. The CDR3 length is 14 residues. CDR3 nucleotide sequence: TGTGCCAGCAGCTTAGTGGGGGGGGCCGGGGAGCTGTTTTTT. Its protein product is CASSLVGGAGELFF.

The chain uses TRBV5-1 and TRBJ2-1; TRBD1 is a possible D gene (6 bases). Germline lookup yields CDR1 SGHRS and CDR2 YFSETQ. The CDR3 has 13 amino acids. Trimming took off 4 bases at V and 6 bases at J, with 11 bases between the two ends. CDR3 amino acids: CASSPQGGNEQFF. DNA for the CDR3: TGCGCCAGCAGCCCACAGGGTGGCAATGAGCAGTTCTTC.

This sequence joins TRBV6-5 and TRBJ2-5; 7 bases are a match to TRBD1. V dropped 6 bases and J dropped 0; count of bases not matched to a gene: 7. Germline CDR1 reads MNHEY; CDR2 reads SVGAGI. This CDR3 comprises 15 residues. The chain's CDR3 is CASSTGAGYQETQYF. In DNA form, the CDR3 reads TGTGCCAGCAGCACAGGGGCCGGGTACCAAGAGACCCAGTACTTC.

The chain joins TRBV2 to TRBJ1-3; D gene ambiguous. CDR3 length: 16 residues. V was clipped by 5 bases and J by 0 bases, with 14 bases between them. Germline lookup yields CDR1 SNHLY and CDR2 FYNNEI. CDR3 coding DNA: TGTGCCAGCAGTTCTGAGGGCCCGAGCTCTGGAAACACCATATATTTT. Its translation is CASSSEGPSSGNTIYF.

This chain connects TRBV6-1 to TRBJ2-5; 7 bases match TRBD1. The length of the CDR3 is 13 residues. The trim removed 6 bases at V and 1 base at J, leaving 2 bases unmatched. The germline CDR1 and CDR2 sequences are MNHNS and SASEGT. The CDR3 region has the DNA TGTGCCAGCAGGGGACAGCCCCAAGAGACCCAGTACTTC. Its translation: CASRGQPQETQYF.

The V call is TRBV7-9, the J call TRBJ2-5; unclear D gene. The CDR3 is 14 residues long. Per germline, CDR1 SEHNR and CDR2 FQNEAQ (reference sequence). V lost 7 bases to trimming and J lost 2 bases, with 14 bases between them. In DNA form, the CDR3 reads TGTGCCAGCACCCCCCAATCAGTGCAAGAGACCCAGTACTTC. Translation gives CASTPQSVQETQYF.

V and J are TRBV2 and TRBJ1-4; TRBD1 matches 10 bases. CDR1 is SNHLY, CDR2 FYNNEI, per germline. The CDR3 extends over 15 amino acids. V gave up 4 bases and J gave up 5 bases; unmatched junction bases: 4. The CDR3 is CASSGWTGGNEKLFF. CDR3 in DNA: TGTGCCAGCAGTGGATGGACAGGGGGAAATGAAAAACTGTTTTTT. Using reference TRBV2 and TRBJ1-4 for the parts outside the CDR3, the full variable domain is EPEVTQTPSHQVTQMGQEVILRCVPISNHLYFYWYRQILGQKVEFLVSFYNNEISEKSEIFDDQFSVERPDGSNFTLKIRSTKLEDSAMYFCASSGWTGGNEKLFFGSGTQLSVL.

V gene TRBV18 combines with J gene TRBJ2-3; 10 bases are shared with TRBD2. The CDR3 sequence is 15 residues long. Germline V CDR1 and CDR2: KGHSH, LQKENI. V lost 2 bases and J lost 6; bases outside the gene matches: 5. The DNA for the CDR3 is TGTGCCAGCTCACCAATTCCGGGACTAGCGGATACGCAGTATTTT. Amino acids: CASSPIPGLADTQYF. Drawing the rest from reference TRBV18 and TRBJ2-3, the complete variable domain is NAGVMQNPRHLVRRRGQEARLRCSPMKGHSHVYWYRQLPEEGLKFMVYLQKENIIDESGMPKERFSAEFPKEGPSILRIQQVVRGDSAAYFCASSPIPGLADTQYFGPGTRLTVL.

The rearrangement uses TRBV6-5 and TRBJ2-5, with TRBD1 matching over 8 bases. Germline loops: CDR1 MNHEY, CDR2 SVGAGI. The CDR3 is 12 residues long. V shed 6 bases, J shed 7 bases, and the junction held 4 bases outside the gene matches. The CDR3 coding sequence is TGTGCCAGCAGCCTTGACAGGGGGACCCAGTACTTC. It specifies CASSLDRGTQYF.

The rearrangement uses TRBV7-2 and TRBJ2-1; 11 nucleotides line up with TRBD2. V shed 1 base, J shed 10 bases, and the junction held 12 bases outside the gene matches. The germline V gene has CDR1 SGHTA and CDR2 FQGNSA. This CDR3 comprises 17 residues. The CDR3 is CASSLGLASGGIGEQFF. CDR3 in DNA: TGTGCCAGCAGCTTAGGCCTTGCTAGCGGGGGGATTGGAGAGCAGTTCTTC.

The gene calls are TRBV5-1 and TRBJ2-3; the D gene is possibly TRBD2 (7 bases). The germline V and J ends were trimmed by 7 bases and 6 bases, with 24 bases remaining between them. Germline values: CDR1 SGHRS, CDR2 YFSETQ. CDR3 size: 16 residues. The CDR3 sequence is CASRKDGGLQEDTQYF. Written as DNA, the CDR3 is TGCGCCAGCCGGAAAGACGGGGGGCTCCAAGAGGATACGCAGTATTTT.

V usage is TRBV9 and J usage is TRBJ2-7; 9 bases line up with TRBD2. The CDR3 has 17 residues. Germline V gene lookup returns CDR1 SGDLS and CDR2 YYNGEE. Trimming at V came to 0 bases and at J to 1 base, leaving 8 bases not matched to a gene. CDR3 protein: CASSVGALAGNSYEQYF. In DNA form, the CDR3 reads TGTGCCAGCAGCGTAGGGGCCCTAGCGGGGAATTCCTACGAGCAGTACTTC.

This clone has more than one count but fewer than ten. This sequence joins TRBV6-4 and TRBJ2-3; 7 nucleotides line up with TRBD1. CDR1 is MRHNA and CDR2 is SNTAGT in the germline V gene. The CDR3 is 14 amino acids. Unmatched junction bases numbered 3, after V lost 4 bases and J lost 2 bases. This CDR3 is CASSGTGNTDTQYF. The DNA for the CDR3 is TGTGCCAGCAGTGGGACAGGAAACACAGATACGCAGTATTTT.

The CDR3 loop reads CASSPDRGQSYEQYF. The CDR3, as DNA: TGTGCCAGCTCGCCGGACAGGGGGCAGTCCTACGAGCAGTACTTC. The rearrangement uses TRBV18 and TRBJ2-7, with TRBD1 matching 11 bases. CDR1 KGHSH and CDR2 LQKENI come from the germline V gene. This CDR3 is built from 15 residues. V shed 6 bases and J 1 base; nucleotides not matched to a gene: 5. The whole variable domain, filled in from reference TRBV18 and TRBJ2-7, reads NAGVMQNPRHLVRRRGQEARLRCSPMKGHSHVYWYRQLPEEGLKFMVYLQKENIIDESGMPKERFSAEFPKEGPSILRIQQVVRGDSAAYFCASSPDRGQSYEQYFGPGTRLTVT.

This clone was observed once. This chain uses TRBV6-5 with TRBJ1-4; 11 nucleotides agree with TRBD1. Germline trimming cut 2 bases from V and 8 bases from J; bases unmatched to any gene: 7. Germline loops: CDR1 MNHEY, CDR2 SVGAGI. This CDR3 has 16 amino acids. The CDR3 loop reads CASSYDPGTGGEKLFF. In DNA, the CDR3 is TGTGCCAGCAGTTACGACCCCGGGACAGGGGGAGAAAAACTGTTTTTT.

The CDR3 loop reads CASGQGAAYNVDNEKLFF. DNA of the CDR3: TGTGCCAGCGGGCAGGGGGCTGCGTATAACGTTGATAATGAAAAACTGTTTTTT. This chain uses TRBV27 with TRBJ1-4; 8 bases fit TRBD1. CDR1 and CDR2 (germline): MNHEY, SMNVEV (reference sequence). The CDR3 extends over 18 amino acids. J was trimmed by 4 bases and V by 8 bases; bases with no gene match: 18.

The CDR3 sequence: CASSRGHGSRELFF. The CDR3 nucleotides read TGTGCCAGCAGTAGGGGGCACGGTAGCCGGGAGCTGTTTTTT. This sequence joins TRBV6-1 and TRBJ2-2; 7 bases line up with TRBD1. Losses at the gene ends were 5 bases for V and 9 bases for J; bases not matched to a gene: 9. Looked up from germline, CDR1 is MNHNS and CDR2 is SASEGT. The CDR3 is 14 amino acids.

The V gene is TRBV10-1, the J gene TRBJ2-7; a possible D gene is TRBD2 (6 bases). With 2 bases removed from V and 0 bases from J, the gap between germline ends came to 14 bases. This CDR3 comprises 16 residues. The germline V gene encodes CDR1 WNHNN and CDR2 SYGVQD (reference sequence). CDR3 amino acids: CASSELIGGSSYEQYF. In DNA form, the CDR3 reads TGCGCCAGCAGTGAGCTGATTGGGGGGAGCTCCTACGAGCAGTACTTC.

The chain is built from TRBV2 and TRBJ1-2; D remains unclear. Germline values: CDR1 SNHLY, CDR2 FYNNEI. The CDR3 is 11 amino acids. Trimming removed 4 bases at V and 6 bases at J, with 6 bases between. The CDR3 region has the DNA TGTGCCAGCAGTGGTACAGATGGCTACACCTTC. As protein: CASSGTDGYTF.

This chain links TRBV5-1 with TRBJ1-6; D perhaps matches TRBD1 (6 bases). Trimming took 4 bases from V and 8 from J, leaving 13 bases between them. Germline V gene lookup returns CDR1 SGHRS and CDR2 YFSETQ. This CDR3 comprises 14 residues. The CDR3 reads CASSTRGADSPLHF. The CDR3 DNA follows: TGCGCCAGCAGCACACGGGGGGCTGATTCACCCCTCCACTTT.

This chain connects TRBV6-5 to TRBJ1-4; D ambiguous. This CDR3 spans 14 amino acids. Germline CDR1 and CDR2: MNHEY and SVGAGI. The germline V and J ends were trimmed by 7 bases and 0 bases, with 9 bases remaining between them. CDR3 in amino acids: CASTSTATNEKLFF. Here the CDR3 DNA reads TGTGCCAGCACCTCTACAGCAACTAATGAAAAACTGTTTTTT.